This T cell receptor beta chain was sequenced during a study of CD8 T cells in ankylosing spondylitis. This CDR3 is built from 13 residues. Germline V gene sequence: CDR1 MNHEY, CDR2 SVGEGT. The V and J ends lost 6 bases and 7 bases respectively, with 13 bases between them. General observations from the study: There was a TCR beta motif, made of eight highly homologous variants, that appeared characteristic of ankylosing spondylitis blood. Within peripheral blood, clones linked to disease were CD8+ and relatively rare. Matched synovial fluid from ankylosing spondylitis patients was reported to be enriched for disease-linked clones.

Preparation of TCR beta libraries was done by quantitative 5'-RACE with molecular barcodes. TCRdb called the 5' RACE reads again in MiXCR, with one record for every CDR3 protein. The table lists a few hundred thousand distinct CDR3 sequences, 11% of them singletons, with roughly 9% in the top ten. In its sample, this clonotype was seen many times. Its antigen is unknown. This clonotype was obtained from a female donor with ankylosing spondylitis or in good health (not recorded which). J is TRBJ2-1 and V is TRBV6-2 or TRBV6-3; no clear D gene. The sample consisted of blood, either unsorted or a sorted T cell fraction (not recorded which). The CDR3 region is CASSKGFVNEQFF. The CDR3 DNA follows: TGTGCCAGCAGCAAAGGGTTCGTAAATGAGCAGTTCTTC.